The clone carrying this T cell receptor beta chain has a single count. Its cognate antigen is unknown. The data originate from a study of T cells in tuberculosis. Data came from immunoSEQ multiplex PCR; TCRdb stores just in-frame clones and leaves some out. This sample has about 43,000 clones, with 95% found just once. Overall study results and limits: Using the GMM-specific repertoire gave under 90% accuracy versus 70% with motifs.

The TCR was taken from a donor aged 10-30 years with latent tuberculosis or without tuberculosis infection. Sequenced: PBMCs.

CDR3 sequence (DNA): TGTGCCAGCAGCGCCGACCGGTCAGGGAACACTGAAGCTTTCTTT. Protein: CASSADRSGNTEAFF. The chain combines TRBV6-4 with TRBJ1-1; D gene ambiguous. Germline CDR1 reads MRHNA; CDR2 reads SNTAGT. Trimming removed 6 bases at V and 1 base at J, with 15 bases between. The CDR3 extends over 15 amino acids.